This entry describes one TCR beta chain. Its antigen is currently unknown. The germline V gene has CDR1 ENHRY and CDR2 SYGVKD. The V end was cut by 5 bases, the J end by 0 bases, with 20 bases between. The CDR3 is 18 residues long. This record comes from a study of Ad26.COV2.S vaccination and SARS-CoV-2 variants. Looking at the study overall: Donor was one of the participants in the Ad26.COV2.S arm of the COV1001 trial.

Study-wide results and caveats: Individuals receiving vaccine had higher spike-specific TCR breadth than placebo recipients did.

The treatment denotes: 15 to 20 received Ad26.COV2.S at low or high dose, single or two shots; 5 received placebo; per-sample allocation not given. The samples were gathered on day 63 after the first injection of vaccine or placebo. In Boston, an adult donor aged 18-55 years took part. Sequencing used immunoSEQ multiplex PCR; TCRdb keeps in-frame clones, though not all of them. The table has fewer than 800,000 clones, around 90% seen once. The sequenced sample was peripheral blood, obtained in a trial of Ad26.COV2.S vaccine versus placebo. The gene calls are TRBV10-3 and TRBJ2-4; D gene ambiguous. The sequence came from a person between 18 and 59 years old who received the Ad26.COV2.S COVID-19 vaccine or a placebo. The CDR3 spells CAISPAGDGGKAKNIQYF. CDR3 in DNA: TGTGCCATCAGTCCAGCTGGGGATGGTGGAAAAGCCAAAAACATTCAGTACTTC.